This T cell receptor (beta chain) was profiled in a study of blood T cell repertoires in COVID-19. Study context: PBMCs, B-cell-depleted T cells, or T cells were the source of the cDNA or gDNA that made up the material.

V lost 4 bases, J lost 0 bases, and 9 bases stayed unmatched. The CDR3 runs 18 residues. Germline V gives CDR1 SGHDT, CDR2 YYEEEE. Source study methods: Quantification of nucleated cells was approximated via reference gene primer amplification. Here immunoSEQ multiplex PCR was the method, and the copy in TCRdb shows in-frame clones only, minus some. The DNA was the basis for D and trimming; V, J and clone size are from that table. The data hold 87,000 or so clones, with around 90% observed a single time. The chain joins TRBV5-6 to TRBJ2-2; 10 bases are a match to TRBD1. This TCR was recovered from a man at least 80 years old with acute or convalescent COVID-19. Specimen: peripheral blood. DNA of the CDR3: TGTGCCAGCAGCGCCGGGACAGGGGTTTACGCGAACACCGGGGAGCTGTTTTTT. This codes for CASSAGTGVYANTGELFF.